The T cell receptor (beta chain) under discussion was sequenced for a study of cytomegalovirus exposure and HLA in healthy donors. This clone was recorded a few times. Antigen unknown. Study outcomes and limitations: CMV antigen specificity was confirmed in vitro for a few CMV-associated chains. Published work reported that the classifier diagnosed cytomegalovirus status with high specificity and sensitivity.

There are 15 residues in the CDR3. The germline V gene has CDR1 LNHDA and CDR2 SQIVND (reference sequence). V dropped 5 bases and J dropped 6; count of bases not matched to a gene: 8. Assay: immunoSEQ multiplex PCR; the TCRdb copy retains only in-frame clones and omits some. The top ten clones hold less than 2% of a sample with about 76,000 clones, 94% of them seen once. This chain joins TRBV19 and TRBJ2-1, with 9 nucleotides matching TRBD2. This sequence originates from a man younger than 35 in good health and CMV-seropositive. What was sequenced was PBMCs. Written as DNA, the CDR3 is TGTGCCAGTAGTCCCCCGGCGGGAGGGTTCAATGAGCAGTTCTTC. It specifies CASSPPAGGFNEQFF.